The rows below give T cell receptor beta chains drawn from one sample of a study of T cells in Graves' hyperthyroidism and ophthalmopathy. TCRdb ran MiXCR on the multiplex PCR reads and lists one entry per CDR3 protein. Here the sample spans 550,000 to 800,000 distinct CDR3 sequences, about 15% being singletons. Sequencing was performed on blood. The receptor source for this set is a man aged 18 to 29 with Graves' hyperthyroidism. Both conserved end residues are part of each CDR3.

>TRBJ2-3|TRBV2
CASSVSGRIADTQYF
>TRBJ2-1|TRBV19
CASSRQGGPYNEQFF
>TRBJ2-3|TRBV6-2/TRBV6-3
CASSYSGPPTQYF
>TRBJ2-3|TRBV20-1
CSARGSAGRYTDTQYF
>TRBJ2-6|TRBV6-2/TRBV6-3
CASRLPGANVLTF
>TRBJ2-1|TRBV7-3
CASSPQLGEQFF
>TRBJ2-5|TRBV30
CAWSEPRRDRETQYF
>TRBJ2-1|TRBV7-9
CASSFPLAGGTSYNEQFF
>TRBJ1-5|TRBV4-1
CASSRSSGKLNQPQHF
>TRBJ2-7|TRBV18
CASSPPVRNEQYF
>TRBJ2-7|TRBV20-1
CSANPLAGVAYEQYF
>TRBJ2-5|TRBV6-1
CASSEGLRGGETQYF
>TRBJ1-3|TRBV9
CASSDLSSGNTIYF
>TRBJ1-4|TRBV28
CASSPTGKGWINEKLFF
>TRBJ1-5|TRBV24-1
CATSDSTGAFNQPQHF
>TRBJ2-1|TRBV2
CASTRRPDEQFF
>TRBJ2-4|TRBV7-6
CASSLGGNKNIQYF
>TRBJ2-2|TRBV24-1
CATSDLVSGEGTGELFF
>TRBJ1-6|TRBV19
CASSIQGGSNSPLHF
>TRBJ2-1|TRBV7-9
CASSSHLGQDNEQFF
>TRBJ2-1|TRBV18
CASLPRDRSYNEQFF
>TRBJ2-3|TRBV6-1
CASSRNTYTDTQYF
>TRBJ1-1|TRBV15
CATSSPRGGDRGDTEAFF
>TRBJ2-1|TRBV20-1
CSARTSGIHSYNEQFF
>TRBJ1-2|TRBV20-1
CGQGANYGYTF
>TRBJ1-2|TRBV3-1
CASSPVRGGYTF
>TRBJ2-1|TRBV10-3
CAISGGTPSYNEQFF
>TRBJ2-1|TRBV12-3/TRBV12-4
CASSSSVPGALEGNEQFF
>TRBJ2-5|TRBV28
CASRPGTRVRETQYF
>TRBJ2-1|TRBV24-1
CATSDFQGPDNEQFF
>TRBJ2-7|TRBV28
CASRADRGFHPYEQYF